These 20 T cell receptor beta chains were all obtained from the same sample, sequenced in a study of persistence of HIV-infected CD4 T cells. This was the immunoSEQ version 4 assay in survey mode. Produced via immunoSEQ multiplex PCR; TCRdb's table is partial and in-frame only. In the table there are approximately 18,000 clones, around 60% of which are singletons. Lysates of CMV-infected fibroblasts at 10 ug/mL stimulated these cells. CD4+ T cells upregulating both CD40 ligand and CD69 were sorted as responding cells. These receptors' antigens are unknown. Sample: CD4+ T cells sorted from PBMCs after roughly 18-hour stimulation, taken from a patient who received antiretroviral therapy. All receptors come from an adult woman with HIV who was CMV-seropositive.

The CDR3 bases are TGCGCCAGCAGTCAACCCATCAGGCAGGACGGTAATTCACCCCTCCACTTT. Translating gives CASSQPIRQDGNSPLHF. J is TRBJ1-6 and V is TRBV23-1; D gene unclear. TRBV23-1 is given ORF status, its function remaining uncertain. Trimming removed 2 bases at V and 6 bases at J, with 17 bases between. This CDR3 has 17 residues.

The chain uses TRBV2 and TRBJ2-7; 7 bases line up with TRBD1. J gave up 3 bases and V 4 bases, and 6 bases lay outside the gene matches. Germline CDR1 SNHLY, CDR2 FYNNEI. CDR3 size: 14 residues. CDR3 bases: TGTGCCAGCAGTGGACAGGGTAGAGGCTACGAGCAGTACGTC. Protein sequence: CASSGQGRGYEQYV.

The chain recombines TRBV27 with TRBJ1-6; the match to TRBD1 covers 7 bases. V dropped 5 bases and J dropped 2; count of bases not matched to a gene: 3. The CDR3 spans 15 residues. Looked up from germline, CDR1 is MNHEY and CDR2 is SMNVEV (reference sequence). CDR3 amino acids: CASSLTGTYNSPLHF. The CDR3 DNA reads TGTGCCAGCAGTCTGACAGGGACCTATAATTCACCCCTCCACTTT.

The rearrangement links TRBV24-1 to TRBJ1-1; no clear D. The germline V and J ends were trimmed by 3 bases and 7 bases, with 17 bases remaining between them. Germline loops: CDR1 KGHDR, CDR2 SFDVKD. The CDR3 covers 15 residues. DNA of the CDR3: TGTGCCACCAGTGATCCAATACAGTCAGGAAATGAAGCTTTCTTT. Amino acid sequence: CATSDPIQSGNEAFF.

This clone was picked up a small number of times. The chain employs TRBV5-5 and TRBJ1-1; D gene ambiguous. The CDR3 consists of 14 residues. Germline V gene sequence: CDR1 SGHKS, CDR2 YYEKEE (reference sequence). Between the trimmed V and J ends, which lost 2 bases and 4 bases, there was a span of 12 bases. The CDR3 region has the DNA TGTGCCAGCAGCTTCGATATATGGGGCACTGAAGCTTTCTTT. Amino acids: CASSFDIWGTEAFF.

The chain uses TRBV3-1 (or the pseudogene TRBV3-2) and TRBJ2-5; D unclear. Trimming left V 5 bases short and J 5 bases short, with 9 bases between. This CDR3 contains 12 residues. Germline CDR1 and CDR2: LGHDT and YNNKEL (reference sequence). CDR3: CASSFGTETQYF. CDR3 DNA sequence: TGTGCCAGCAGCTTCGGAACGGAGACCCAGTACTTC.

This rearrangement joins TRBV11-2 to TRBJ2-5; D could derive from TRBD1 or TRBD2 (5 bases each). The CDR3 totals 16 residues. The germline V gene has CDR1 SGHAT and CDR2 FQNNGV. Trimming removed 5 bases from V and 7 bases from J, with 23 bases in between. The CDR3 bases are TGTGCCAGCAGCCCCAACGCAGGAGTGGGGGTGAGGACCCAGTACTTC. The encoded protein is CASSPNAGVGVRTQYF. Together with reference TRBV11-2 and TRBJ2-5, the CDR3 gives the full variable domain: EAGVAQSPRYKIIEKRQSVAFWCNPISGHATLYWYQQILGQGPKLLIQFQNNGVVDDSQLPKDRFSAERLKGVDSTLKIQPAKLEDSAVYLCASSPNAGVGVRTQYFGPGTRLLVL.

CDR3 DNA: TGTGCCAGCAGTAAGGGTCCCGGGGAGCTGTTTTTT. It encodes CASSKGPGELFF. The V call is TRBV6-5, the J call TRBJ2-2; D not resolved. Germline values: CDR1 MNHEY, CDR2 SVGAGI. The CDR3 has 12 residues. V lost 5 bases, J lost 6 bases, and 7 bases lay in between.

This chain joins TRBV21-1 and TRBJ1-1; the table assigns TRBD1, which was not confirmed against the DNA. TRBV21-1 corresponds to a pseudogene. CDR3 size: 16 residues. DNA for the CDR3: TGTGCCAGCAGCAATCCCAGAAACAGGGGCGGAACTGAAGCTTTCTTT. It codes for CASSNPRNRGGTEAFF.

This rearrangement joins TRBV13 to TRBJ1-1, with TRBD1 matching over 9 bases. Trimming cost V 5 bases and J 6 bases; bases outside gene matches: 7. The CDR3 sequence is 14 residues long. Germline values: CDR1 PRHDT, CDR2 FYEKMQ (reference sequence). The chain's CDR3 is CASSHRRDRAEAFF. The CDR3 bases are TGTGCCAGCAGCCATCGCCGGGACAGGGCTGAAGCTTTCTTT.

CDR3 in DNA: TGTGCCAGCAGCAAAAGACAGGGGAACACCGGGGAGCTGTTTTTT. Translation gives CASSKRQGNTGELFF. V is TRBV21-1 and J is TRBJ2-2; the D call TRBD1 from the table was never checked on the DNA. TRBV21-1 is listed as a pseudogene. The CDR3 contains 15 residues.

The rearrangement uses TRBV5-1 and TRBJ2-5, with 9 bases that match TRBD1. J lost 1 base, V lost 4 bases, and 5 bases had no gene match. The CDR3 has 15 residues. Germline V lookup: CDR1 SGHRS, CDR2 YFSETQ. CDR3 DNA sequence: TGCGCCAGCAGCGGGGGACAGGGCGGCCAAGAGACCCAGTACTTC. Translation gives CASSGGQGGQETQYF.

This clone is medium-sized. This chain joins TRBV12-5 and TRBJ1-1; 7 nucleotides match TRBD1. This CDR3 contains 18 residues. In germline, CDR1 is LGHNT, CDR2 FRNRAP. Trimming cost V 1 base and J 3 bases; bases outside gene matches: 14. CDR3 protein: CASGLGRGTFRGDTEAFF. The CDR3 DNA sequence: TGTGCTAGTGGTTTGGGCAGGGGGACATTTCGAGGGGACACTGAAGCTTTCTTT.

V and J are TRBV9 and TRBJ1-5; no definite D call. Germline loops: CDR1 SGDLS, CDR2 YYNGEE. V lost 3 bases and J lost 3, with 13 bases in between. The CDR3 extends over 15 amino acids. The CDR3 sequence: CASSALDSSNQPQHF. CDR3 DNA sequence: TGTGCCAGCAGCGCCCTGGACTCCTCCAATCAGCCCCAGCATTTT.

This clone was seen a few times. The V call is TRBV12-3 or TRBV12-4, the J call TRBJ1-2; D possibly corresponds to TRBD1 (5 bases). The CDR3 is 13 amino acids. Trimming left V 5 bases short and J 4 bases short, with 11 bases between. The CDR3 coding sequence is TGTGCCAGCAGTCAGGAACAGGTCTATGGCTACACCTTC. Its protein is CASSQEQVYGYTF.

The chain employs TRBV10-3 and TRBJ1-1; 7 bases are a match to TRBD1. CDR3 length equals 14 residues. CDR1 ENHRY and CDR2 SYGVKD come from the germline V gene. The J segment lost 0 bases and the V segment lost 6 bases, leaving 4 bases of the junction unmatched. The CDR3 reads CAIRSTGMNTEAFF. In DNA, the CDR3 is TGTGCCATCAGGTCGACAGGGATGAACACTGAAGCTTTCTTT.

The chain combines TRBV19 with TRBJ1-2; no firm D call. V lost 8 bases and J 3 bases, leaving 7 bases between the germline ends. The CDR3 has 11 amino acids. Germline V lookup: CDR1 LNHDA, CDR2 SQIVND (reference sequence). The DNA of the CDR3 is TGTGCCAGTTTTCATGACTATGGCTACACCTTC. Its protein product is CASFHDYGYTF.

This clone is medium-sized (0.01 to 0.1%). This chain uses TRBV28 with TRBJ1-2, with TRBD1 as a possible D gene (6 bases). The germline gives CDR1 MDHEN, CDR2 SYDVKM. The V end lost 2 bases, the J end lost 4 bases, and 11 bases lay between the germline ends. This CDR3 contains 14 residues. CDR3 loop: CASSLEIGGYGYTF. The CDR3 DNA reads TGTGCCAGCAGTTTAGAAATAGGGGGCTATGGCTACACCTTC.

Sample share makes this clone medium-sized. The genes are TRBV2 and TRBJ1-2, with unresolved D. V was trimmed by 4 bases and J by 7 bases, leaving 19 bases between them. Germline V gene lookup returns CDR1 SNHLY and CDR2 FYNNEI. This CDR3 is 15 amino acids long. The CDR3 nucleotides read TGTGCCAGCAGTGCCAGAGGGTTGGGGTCGCGTGGCTACACCTTC. Translating it yields CASSARGLGSRGYTF.

V usage is TRBV25-1 and J usage is TRBJ2-3; 7 nucleotides match TRBD1. Per germline, CDR1 MGHDK and CDR2 SYGVNS. With V trimmed by 1 base and J by 5 bases, 3 bases remained unmatched. The CDR3 has 14 residues. CDR3 residues: CASSEWDRGDTQYF. DNA of the CDR3: TGTGCCAGCAGTGAATGGGACAGAGGAGATACGCAGTATTTT.